This paragraph covers one T cell receptor beta chain sequence. TCRdb's table, derived via immunoSEQ multiplex PCR, lists solely in-frame clones and lacks some. The sample records roughly 190,000 clones, around 79% being singletons. Germline V lookup: CDR1 SEHNR, CDR2 FQNEAQ (reference sequence). The CDR3 has 14 amino acids. V lost 3 bases to trimming and J lost 6 bases, with 14 bases between them. These data come from a study of blood T cell repertoires in COVID-19. Study-wide background: Sites in the United States, Italy and Spain provided acute and convalescent COVID-19 samples. Sources were T cells, B-cell-depleted T cells, or PBMCs; the material itself was cDNA or gDNA.

The sample was peripheral blood. This TCR came from a woman aged 50 to 65 with acute or convalescent COVID-19. V is TRBV7-9 and J is TRBJ1-2, with D unresolved. CDR3 nucleotide sequence: TGTGCCAGCAGCTTCCCCGGGGTAAAGGATGGCTACACCTTC. Translated: CASSFPGVKDGYTF. The full variable domain, rest sourced from reference TRBV7-9 and TRBJ1-2, is DTGVSQNPRHKITKRGQNVTFRCDPISEHNRLYWYRQTLGQGPEFLTYFQNEAQLEKSRLLSDRFSAERPKGSFSTLEIQRTEQGDSAMYLCASSFPGVKDGYTFGSGTRLTVV.